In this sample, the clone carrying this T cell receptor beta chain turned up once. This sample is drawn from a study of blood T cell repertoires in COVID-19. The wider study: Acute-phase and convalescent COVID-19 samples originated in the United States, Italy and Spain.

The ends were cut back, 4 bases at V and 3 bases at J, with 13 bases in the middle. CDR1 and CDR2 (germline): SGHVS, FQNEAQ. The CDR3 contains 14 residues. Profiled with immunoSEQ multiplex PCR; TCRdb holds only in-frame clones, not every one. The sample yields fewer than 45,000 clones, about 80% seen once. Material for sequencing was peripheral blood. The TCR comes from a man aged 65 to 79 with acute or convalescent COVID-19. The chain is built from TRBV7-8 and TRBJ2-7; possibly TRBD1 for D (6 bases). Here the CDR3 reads CASSSTGLNYEQYF. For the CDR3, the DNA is TGTGCCAGCAGCTCGACAGGTCTGAACTACGAGCAGTACTTC. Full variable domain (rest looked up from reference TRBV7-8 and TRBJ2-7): GAGVSQSPRYKVAKRGQDVALRCDPISGHVSLFWYQQALGQGPEFLTYFQNEAQLDKSGLPSDRFFAERPEGSVSTLKIQRTQQEDSAVYLCASSSTGLNYEQYFGPGTRLTVT.